The present entry profiles one T cell receptor (beta chain) with its context. Its matching antigen is unknown. The length of the CDR3 is 12 residues. Trimming removed 8 bases at V and 0 bases at J, with 5 bases between. In germline, CDR1 is SGHTA, CDR2 FQGNSA. Using immunoSEQ multiplex PCR, the repertoire was profiled, and TCRdb retains in-frame clones only, with some absent. This table has fewer than 30,000 clones, around 80% appearing once. The record originates from a study of T cell responses to AZD1222 COVID-19 vaccine. Study-wide results and limits: Dominant CD4 TCR responses targeted spike regions 160-218 and 743-854.

The source material was peripheral blood, sampled on day 0 of AZD1222 vaccination. This chain connects TRBV7-2 to TRBJ1-5; TRBD1 might be the D (5 bases). The receptor's source is an adult in good health. The CDR3 reads CASQGSNQPQHF. CDR3 coding DNA: TGTGCCAGCCAGGGTAGCAATCAGCCCCAGCATTTT.